One and the same sample provided the 9 T cell receptor beta chains below, sequenced in a study of shared clonotypes between healthy human individuals. Profiled with immunoSEQ multiplex PCR; TCRdb holds only in-frame clones, not every one. Of roughly 1 million clones listed, 70% to 80% were seen once; the top ten hold around 1.5%. Sequencing input: memory CD4+ T cells sorted from blood. Subset described: CD45RA-negative fraction. These receptors all stem from a man aged 18 to 29 in good health.

The chain couples TRBV7-2 to TRBJ2-7; 10 bases fit TRBD2. The CDR3 covers 15 residues. The germline CDR1 and CDR2 sequences are SGHTA and FQGNSA. Trimming removed 2 bases from V and 6 bases from J; junction bases left unmatched: 7. This chain's CDR3 is CASSLPPSGSREQYF. The CDR3 bases are TGTGCCAGCAGCTTACCACCTAGCGGGAGTCGCGAGCAGTACTTC.

A word on this clone: Other DNA sequences in the sample encode the same CDR3. The CDR3 reads CASSLGQGDTEAFF. The CDR3 region has the DNA TGTGCCAGCAGCTTGGGACAGGGAGACACTGAAGCTTTCTTT. This chain joins TRBV7-9 and TRBJ1-1; 9 positions match TRBD1. CDR3 length: 14 amino acids. With 3 bases clipped from V and 3 bases from J, the junction kept 2 bases outside the gene matches. Looked up from germline, CDR1 is SEHNR and CDR2 is FQNEAQ (reference sequence).

The gene calls are TRBV30 and TRBJ1-6; the D is unclear. The V gene lost 8 bases and the J gene lost 7 bases, with 15 bases spanning the gap. The CDR3 extends over 13 amino acids. Per germline, CDR1 GTSNPN and CDR2 SVGIG (reference sequence). The CDR3 protein is CAGLSGRNSPLHF. The CDR3 DNA is TGTGCCGGCCTATCTGGGAGGAATTCACCCCTCCACTTT. The variable domain in full, with the rest retrieved from reference TRBV30 and TRBJ1-6, is SQTIHQWPATLVQPVGSPLSLECTVEGTSNPNLYWYRQAAGRGLQLLFYSVGIGQISSEVPQNLSASRPQDRQFILSSKKLLLSDSGFYLCAGLSGRNSPLHFGNGTRLTVT.

The genes are TRBV9 and TRBJ2-2, with 8 bases that match TRBD1. Trimming cost V 4 bases and J 3 bases; bases outside gene matches: 5. CDR1 is SGDLS and CDR2 is YYNGEE in the germline V gene. The CDR3 contains 15 residues. In DNA form, the CDR3 reads TGTGCCAGCAGCTCACGACAGGGGTACACCGGGGAGCTGTTTTTT. Translated: CASSSRQGYTGELFF.

The chain links TRBV19 to TRBJ1-2; D perhaps matches TRBD1 (5 bases). The germline V gene has CDR1 LNHDA and CDR2 SQIVND (reference sequence). V was shortened by 3 bases and J by 8 bases, with 22 bases between the two germline ends. There are 16 residues in the CDR3. The CDR3 loop reads CASSIREAGSNTGYTF. The CDR3 DNA reads as TGTGCCAGTAGTATCCGGGAGGCAGGGAGTAATACCGGCTACACCTTC.

This clone appeared once. This sample also contains other DNA sequences that code for the same CDR3. Written as DNA, the CDR3 is TGTGCCTGGAGTGCCCAAGAGACCCAGTACTTC. As protein: CAWSAQETQYF. The rearrangement uses TRBV30 and TRBJ2-5; D call uncertain. Germline V gene sequence: CDR1 GTSNPN, CDR2 SVGIG (reference sequence). The ends were cut back, 1 base at V and 1 base at J, with 1 base in the middle. CDR3 length: 11 residues.

The chain couples TRBV2 to TRBJ2-2; no clear D. Trimming left V 6 bases short and J 2 bases short, with 7 bases between. Germline CDR1 is SNHLY and CDR2 is FYNNEI. This CDR3 contains 13 residues. CDR3 in amino acids: CASRSENTGELFF. The CDR3 DNA sequence: TGTGCCAGCAGATCGGAAAACACCGGGGAGCTGTTTTTT.

The rearrangement uses TRBV11-3 and TRBJ2-7; 9 nucleotides line up with TRBD1. This CDR3 is 15 amino acids long. V gave up 1 base and J gave up 3 bases; unmatched junction bases: 4. Germline V lookup: CDR1 SGHNT, CDR2 YENEEA. The CDR3, as DNA: TGTGCCAGCAGCTTAGCTCACAGGGGGCTCTACGAGCAGTACTTC. Translated: CASSLAHRGLYEQYF.

The CDR3 sequence is CASKNSAQETQYF. The CDR3 region has the DNA TGTGCCAGCAAAAACTCAGCCCAAGAGACCCAGTACTTC. The chain is built from TRBV6-1 and TRBJ2-5; D gene unclear. CDR3 length: 13 amino acids. The V gene lost 7 bases and the J gene lost 1 base, with 10 bases spanning the gap. Germline values: CDR1 MNHNS, CDR2 SASEGT.